Each of the 14 T cell receptor beta chains below was sequenced from the same sample in a study of T cells after posttransplantation cyclophosphamide (TCRdb year 2016). The library was produced with the immunoSEQ multiplex PCR assay. TCRdb obtained this table from immuneACCESS and retained in-frame rearrangements with V and J assigned. These tables miss some clones; where compared with another copy, unresolved V genes account for less than half of the shortfall, and the remainder is unexplained. For this sample the table reports about 7,200 clones, with no clone seen just once. The ten most abundant clones make up about 6.3% of the sample. Reading the label with the study, this specimen's treatment or condition is: high-dose cyclophosphamide on days +3 and +4 as single-agent GVHD prophylaxis. Busulfan and fludarabine conditioning, a related or unrelated marrow graft, and cyclophosphamide on days +3 and +4 were given to PTCy patients.

The sample in question was PBMCs, obtained after allogeneic stem cell transplant with posttransplant cyclophosphamide. All receptors derive from a female patient aged 50-59 years who received an allogeneic stem cell transplant from an unrelated donor, was CMV-positive, and had acute GVHD only. Once a transplant has taken place, some T cells may be donor derived.

This clone is categorized as medium-sized. The CDR3 spells CASSLATGLFF. The CDR3 DNA follows: TGTGCCAGCAGCTTAGCGACAGGGCTGTTTTTT. The rearrangement uses TRBV7-9 and TRBJ1-4; TRBD1 agrees at 7 bases. After removal of 0 bases from V and 14 bases from J, the junction contained 0 bases not matched to a gene. The CDR3 has 11 amino acids. The V gene's germline CDR1 is SEHNR and CDR2 FQNEAQ (reference sequence). The full variable domain, rest sourced from reference TRBV7-9 and TRBJ1-4, is DTGVSQNPRHKITKRGQNVTFRCDPISEHNRLYWYRQTLGQGPEFLTYFQNEAQLEKSRLLSDRFSAERPKGSFSTLEIQRTEQGDSAMYLCASSLATGLFFGSGTQLSVL.

This clone occurred a few times. A single base separates this from a much larger clone, so it may be a read error. CDR3 DNA: TGTGCCGCCCGGACAGTAGAAGGCAATCAGCCCCAGCATTTT. Its protein is CAARTVEGNQPQHF. This sequence joins TRBV10-3 and TRBJ1-5, with a weak D call TRBD1 (6 bases). V shed 11 bases and J shed 2 bases, with 16 bases lying between them. The length of the CDR3 is 14 residues. Germline V gene lookup returns CDR1 ENHRY and CDR2 SYGVKD.

The sample holds many counts of this clone. The chain employs TRBV30 and TRBJ2-1, with 9 bases fitting TRBD2. The ends lost 0 bases at V and 16 bases at J; junction bases unmatched: 7. Germline V gene lookup returns CDR1 GTSNPN and CDR2 SVGIG (reference sequence). The CDR3 sequence is 12 residues long. CDR3 sequence reads: CAWSVLVAGEFF. The CDR3 nucleotides read TGTGCCTGGAGTGTACTTGTAGCGGGAGAATTCTTC.

This clone was found a few times. The rearrangement links TRBV11-3 to TRBJ2-3; 9 bases map to TRBD2. CDR1 is SGHNT, CDR2 YENEEA, per germline. The V gene end was trimmed by 4 bases and the J gene end by 0 bases; junction bases not matched to a gene: 8. The CDR3 consists of 17 residues. This CDR3 reads CASSSRTSEYSTDTQYF. The CDR3 nucleotides are TGTGCCAGCAGCTCCCGGACTAGCGAGTATAGCACAGATACGCAGTATTTT.

This clone has at least ten counts. The gene calls are TRBV5-4 and TRBJ2-7; D is perhaps TRBD2 (6 bases). The V end was cut by 5 bases, the J end by 0 bases, with 12 bases between. This CDR3 comprises 14 residues. The germline V gene encodes CDR1 SGHNT and CDR2 YYREEE (reference sequence). CDR3 loop: CASSPGLGSYEQYF. CDR3 bases: TGTGCCAGCAGTCCGGGACTCGGCTCCTACGAGCAGTACTTC.

In its sample, this clone is medium-sized. The chain links TRBV5-1 to TRBJ1-1, with 10 nucleotides matching TRBD1. The CDR3 length is 15 residues. Germline V gene sequence: CDR1 SGHRS, CDR2 YFSETQ. V dropped 2 bases and J dropped 7; count of bases not matched to a gene: 8. The CDR3 sequence is CASSFWRQGADEAFF. CDR3 DNA: TGCGCCAGCAGCTTTTGGAGACAGGGGGCTGATGAAGCTTTCTTT.

This clone was recorded many times. The rearrangement uses TRBV12-1 and TRBJ2-7; the listed D gene, TRBD2, was not tested against the DNA. TRBV12-1 is deemed a pseudogene. The CDR3 spans 15 residues. The CDR3 coding sequence is TGTGCCAGCAGCTTTAGCGGGAGGGGAACCTACGAGCAGTACTTC. Its translation is CASSFSGRGTYEQYF.

Ten or more counts support this clone. The V and J genes are TRBV14 and TRBJ1-2; no definite D call. The CDR3 sequence is 16 residues long. Trimming took off 7 bases at V and 7 bases at J, with 25 bases between the two ends. Germline V gene lookup returns CDR1 SGHDN and CDR2 FVKESK. The CDR3 DNA reads TGTGCCAGCACTCACACCGGTCTCAGGCCCTATAGTGGCTACACCTTC. This codes for CASTHTGLRPYSGYTF.

The chain uses TRBV6-6 and TRBJ2-5; tentatively, D is TRBD1 (5 bases). With the DNA end fitting TRBJ2-7 better, the J assignment may be wrong. This CDR3 is 12 amino acids long. Germline-derived CDR1 and CDR2 are MNHNY and SVGAGI (reference sequence). The CDR3 loop reads CASSPTDYEQYF. The CDR3 DNA follows: TGTGCCAGCAGTCCGACAGATTACGAGCAGTACTTC.

This clone has a count of ten or more. The gene calls are TRBV4-1 and TRBJ2-7; D ambiguous. The CDR3 sequence is 15 residues long. Germline V gene lookup returns CDR1 MGHRA and CDR2 YSYEKL. Trimming cost V 0 bases and J 2 bases, with 11 bases left between them. The CDR3, as DNA: TGCGCCAGCAGCCAAGAATCAGGTGTAACCTACGAGCAGTACTTC. Translation: CASSQESGVTYEQYF.

This clone was seen ten or more times. This rearrangement joins TRBV25-1 to TRBJ2-1; TRBD2 matches 7 bases. The V gene end was trimmed by 0 bases and the J gene end by 11 bases; junction bases not matched to a gene: 16. This CDR3 is built from 17 residues. The V gene's germline CDR1 is MGHDK and CDR2 SYGVNS. The CDR3 nucleotides are TGTGCCAGCAGTGAATATATAAAAGCGGGAAACGCCCCCAAGCAGTTCTTC. Its protein product is CASSEYIKAGNAPKQFF.

This clone is classed as medium-sized. The gene calls are TRBV4-2 and TRBJ1-3; a weak D match, TRBD1 (6 bases). V gave up 0 bases and J gave up 4 bases, with 16 bases separating them. CDR3 length: 17 amino acids. The germline V gene encodes CDR1 LGHNA and CDR2 YNFKEQ. As DNA, the CDR3 is TGTGCCAGCAGCCAAGATCAAGGCAGGGGAAGGGGAAACACCATATATTTT. Protein sequence: CASSQDQGRGRGNTIYF.

This clone is judged medium-sized. The chain employs TRBV19 and TRBJ1-1, with TRBD1 matching 8 bases. This CDR3 has 16 residues. J lost 1 base, V lost 7 bases, and 11 bases had no gene match. From germline, CDR1 is LNHDA and CDR2 SQIVND (reference sequence). CDR3 sequence (DNA): TGTGCCAGTACCCCCATGGACAGGGATTGGAACACTGAAGCTTTCTTT. Protein: CASTPMDRDWNTEAFF.

This clone rates as medium-sized. The V call is TRBV6-5, the J call TRBJ1-1; TRBD1 matches 7 bases. V shed 10 bases, J shed 5 bases, and the junction held 16 bases outside the gene matches. There are 15 residues in the CDR3. Germline CDR1 and CDR2: MNHEY and SVGAGI. The CDR3 loop reads CATKDRSLRVTEAFF. The CDR3 DNA reads as TGTGCCACCAAGGACAGGTCTCTGAGGGTGACTGAAGCTTTCTTT.